The 10 T cell receptor beta chains listed next were all sequenced from one sample in a study of control samples from healthy donors and cancer patients. Clones were read by immunoSEQ multiplex PCR, and TCRdb kept only the in-frame ones, dropping some. The sample holds about 180,000 clones, approximately 92% seen once. The specimen sequenced was blood. These receptors all come from a young man in good health.

This clone has just one count. In DNA, the CDR3 is TGCGCCAGCAGCCCCCCATCAGGGAACACTGAAGCTTTCTTT. This translates into CASSPPSGNTEAFF. The rearrangement joins TRBV5-1 to TRBJ1-1; D remains unclear. Trimming took off 4 bases at V and 1 base at J, with 11 bases between the two ends. Germline CDR1 is SGHRS and CDR2 is YFSETQ. The CDR3 is made up of 14 amino acids.

This chain connects TRBV4-2 to TRBJ1-2; D is unclear. Trimming took off 1 base at V and 3 bases at J, with 9 bases between the two ends. The CDR3 is 14 amino acids. In germline, CDR1 is LGHNA, CDR2 YNFKEQ. The CDR3 DNA follows: TGTGCCAGCAGCCAAGGACCGAAGGACTATGGCTACACCTTC. Its protein is CASSQGPKDYGYTF.

Regarding this clone: The same CDR3 arises from other DNA sequences in this sample as well. J is TRBJ2-7 and V is TRBV4-1; D unclear. CDR1 MGHRA and CDR2 YSYEKL come from the germline V gene. V shed 1 base and J shed 1 base, with 8 bases lying between them. CDR3 size: 14 residues. CDR3 bases: TGCGCCAGCAGCCAAGGGGTCCATTCCTACGAGCAGTACTTC. It translates to CASSQGVHSYEQYF.

The gene calls are TRBV4-1 and TRBJ1-1, with D possibly TRBD1 on 5 matching bases. V was trimmed by 5 bases and J by 4 bases, leaving 8 bases between them. Germline values: CDR1 MGHRA, CDR2 YSYEKL. This CDR3 spans 12 amino acids. CDR3 in DNA: TGCGCCAGCAGCGCAGGGATCACTGAAGCTTTCTTT. Residues: CASSAGITEAFF.

The CDR3 bases are TGTGCCAGCAGAGGTCAGGGGGAGGGTGGCTACACCTTC. It yields the protein CASRGQGEGGYTF. The chain joins TRBV10-3 to TRBJ1-2; 7 bases align to TRBD1. V trimming: 10 bases; J trimming: 7 bases; junction bases outside the gene matches: 12. The CDR3 loop spans 13 amino acids. CDR1 is ENHRY and CDR2 is SYGVKD in the germline V gene.

The chain carries TRBV30 and TRBJ1-1; no firm D call. With 8 bases removed from V and 4 bases from J, the gap between germline ends came to 17 bases. The CDR3 runs 13 residues. CDR1 and CDR2 (germline): GTSNPN, SVGIG (reference sequence). The CDR3 bases are TGTGCCGGACGCCGAGACTCCGGCACTGAAGCTTTCTTT. Translated, it gives CAGRRDSGTEAFF.

The chain has TRBV6-5 and TRBJ2-5; a possible D gene is TRBD2 (6 bases). This CDR3 has 16 amino acids. CDR1 MNHEY and CDR2 SVGAGI come from the germline V gene. V shed 0 bases and J shed 1 base, with 12 bases lying between them. The CDR3 spells CASSYSGSGSQETQYF. The CDR3 coding sequence is TGTGCCAGCAGTTACTCGGGTAGCGGCTCCCAAGAGACCCAGTACTTC.

This clone was seen once. The CDR3 sequence is CASSLFIKAEAFF. Here the CDR3 DNA reads TGTGCCAGCAGCTTATTTATCAAGGCTGAAGCTTTCTTT. The gene calls are TRBV7-8 and TRBJ1-1; the D is unclear. Germline V gene lookup returns CDR1 SGHVS and CDR2 FQNEAQ. V lost 2 bases, J lost 6 bases, and 10 bases lay in between. The length of the CDR3 is 13 residues. The whole variable domain, remainder taken from reference TRBV7-8 and TRBJ1-1, is GAGVSQSPRYKVAKRGQDVALRCDPISGHVSLFWYQQALGQGPEFLTYFQNEAQLDKSGLPSDRFFAERPEGSVSTLKIQRTQQEDSAVYLCASSLFIKAEAFFGQGTRLTVV.

The chain carries TRBV7-2 and TRBJ1-3; D not resolved. The V end was cut by 1 base, the J end by 0 bases, with 10 bases between. This CDR3 comprises 16 residues. The germline CDR1 and CDR2 sequences are SGHTA and FQGNSA. CDR3 DNA sequence: TGTGCCAGCAGCTTAGGCCCCCGATTCTCTGGAAACACCATATATTTT. Protein sequence: CASSLGPRFSGNTIYF.

The rearrangement joins TRBV11-2 to TRBJ2-7; D may be TRBD2 (5 bases). The CDR3 covers 16 residues. The V and J ends lost 4 bases and 2 bases respectively, with 18 bases between them. Per the germline V gene, CDR1 is SGHAT and CDR2 is FQNNGV. CDR3: CASSSRVTRFPYEQYF. The CDR3, as DNA: TGTGCCAGCAGCTCCCGCGTTACTAGGTTCCCCTACGAGCAGTACTTC.